There are many counts of the clone carrying this T cell receptor (beta chain). Its cognate antigen is unknown. The data stem from a study of human T cells and chemical hapten exposure. Study-level information: Skin of the upper inner arm, 2 cm by 2 cm, received 2% DPC for sensitization. Regarding the study as a whole: Expanded TCR counts at PT1 were positively correlated with the patch test score.

TCRdb processed the RACE reads anew with MiXCR; each CDR3 protein has one entry. The sample contains around 380,000 distinct CDR3 sequences, approximately 4.4% of which appear only once. Germline V CDR1 and CDR2: WSHSY, SAAADI. The V and J ends lost 2 bases and 6 bases, in that order; junction bases with no gene match: 2. This CDR3 is built from 14 residues. The time point: patch test 1, 2 weeks after DPC sensitization. Stated treatment: therapeutic diphenylcyclopropenone sensitization with weekly scalp DPC. The donor pool consisted of alopecia patients aged 18 to 70 years, considered suitable for DPC.

The sequence derives from a woman in her forties or fifties with alopecia areata. Some clones in this sample may be carry-over from other donors' samples. The V call is TRBV10-2, the J call TRBJ1-5; 9 nucleotides align to TRBD1. Material: whole blood, obtained in connection with sensitization to the hapten diphenylcyclopropenone (DPC). The chain's CDR3 is CASSEKQGAQPQHF. DNA for the CDR3: TGCGCCAGCAGTGAGAAACAGGGGGCTCAGCCCCAGCATTTT.